One and the same sample provided the 18 T cell receptor beta chains below, sequenced in a study of identical twins. Via MiXCR, TCRdb re-called the 5' RACE reads, giving one row per CDR3 protein. The sample has about 530,000 distinct CDR3 sequences; 15% are singletons. The same sample was also used in a study of yellow fever vaccine responses in identical twins.

The sample was CD4+ T cells sorted from blood. The receptors shown here come from a woman under 30 in good health.

The chain carries TRBV5-6 and TRBJ1-1; D gene unclear. This CDR3 contains 15 residues. Deletions cut 0 bases from V and 0 bases from J, with 9 bases between. CDR1 is SGHDT, CDR2 YYEEEE, per germline. The chain's CDR3 is CASSLVTGVNTEAFF. CDR3 DNA: TGTGCCAGCAGCTTGGTAACCGGGGTGAACACTGAAGCTTTCTTT.

This clonotype was counted between two and nine times. This sequence joins TRBV6-5 and TRBJ1-2; maybe TRBD1 (5 bases). The CDR3 is 16 residues long. V lost 2 bases to trimming and J lost 1 base, with 14 bases between them. Germline-derived CDR1 and CDR2 are MNHEY and SVGAGI. CDR3 DNA sequence: TGTGCCAGCAGTTACGATCAGGGCGCCGTTAACTATGGCTACACCTTC. Protein sequence: CASSYDQGAVNYGYTF.

The gene calls are TRBV6-5 and TRBJ2-1, with 10 bases lining up with TRBD2. The V and J ends lost 2 bases and 6 bases, in that order; junction bases with no gene match: 7. Germline V gene data show CDR1 as MNHEY and CDR2 as SVGAGI. This CDR3 region has 16 residues. The CDR3 sequence is CASSYRPGLAFNEQFF. CDR3 nucleotides: TGTGCCAGCAGTTACCGCCCGGGACTAGCGTTCAATGAGCAGTTCTTC.

This clonotype appeared a few times. V is TRBV9 and J is TRBJ2-1; 11 nucleotides agree with TRBD2. V gave up 3 bases and J gave up 8 bases; unmatched junction bases: 7. This CDR3 is built from 15 residues. Germline lookup yields CDR1 SGDLS and CDR2 YYNGEE. The DNA for the CDR3 is TGTGCCAGCAGCGCCACTAGCGGGAGTATCGATGAGCAGTTCTTC. It translates to CASSATSGSIDEQFF.

This sequence joins TRBV28 and TRBJ2-1; 8 positions match TRBD1. The V gene end was trimmed by 3 bases and the J gene end by 5 bases; junction bases not matched to a gene: 9. This CDR3 contains 16 residues. Per germline, CDR1 MDHEN and CDR2 SYDVKM. The CDR3 protein is CASSLNDRGLNNEQFF. CDR3 nucleotides: TGTGCCAGCAGTTTGAACGACAGGGGCTTAAACAATGAGCAGTTCTTC.

This clonotype came up a few times. The chain has TRBV24-1 and TRBJ2-1, with 7 bases lining up with TRBD1. There are 15 residues in the CDR3. Looked up from germline, CDR1 is KGHDR and CDR2 is SFDVKD. J lost 3 bases, V lost 0 bases, and 1 base had no gene match. CDR3 region: CATSDLNRGYNEQFF. Written as DNA, the CDR3 is TGTGCCACCAGTGATTTGAACAGGGGCTACAATGAGCAGTTCTTC.

This clonotype was detected a few times. The chain joins TRBV12-3 or TRBV12-4 to TRBJ2-5; possibly TRBD1 or TRBD2 for D (5 bases each). The CDR3 sequence is 16 residues long. V was pared by 4 bases and J by 4 bases, with 19 bases between. The CDR3 here is CASSSPSGTYGETQYF. The CDR3 bases are TGTGCCAGCAGTTCTCCTTCAGGGACCTACGGAGAGACCCAGTACTTC.

In DNA form, the CDR3 reads TGTGCCAGCAGCCCACGCAGACGCGATACGCAGTATTTT. Translating it yields CASSPRRRDTQYF. The rearrangement joins TRBV4-2 to TRBJ2-3; D remains ambiguous. The V gene lost 4 bases and the J gene lost 6 bases, with 11 bases spanning the gap. Germline V gene sequence: CDR1 LGHNA, CDR2 YNFKEQ. The CDR3 length is 13 residues.

This clonotype was seen more than once but under ten times. The chain links TRBV20-1 to TRBJ1-4; tentative D call: TRBD1 (5 bases). Germline V gives CDR1 DFQATT, CDR2 SNEGSKA (reference sequence). The CDR3 consists of 15 residues. The V and J ends lost 0 bases and 6 bases respectively, with 14 bases between them. The CDR3: CSARDLAQGDEKLFF. The CDR3 DNA reads as TGCAGTGCTAGAGATTTGGCGCAGGGTGATGAAAAACTGTTTTTT.

The gene calls are TRBV5-1 and TRBJ2-5; D is ambiguous. The V end lost 1 base, the J end lost 2 bases, and 12 bases lay between the germline ends. The CDR3 length is 15 residues. Looked up from germline, CDR1 is SGHRS and CDR2 is YFSETQ. CDR3 sequence reads: CASSLSLMRQETQYF. The CDR3 DNA sequence: TGCGCCAGCAGCTTGAGTTTGATGCGGCAAGAGACCCAGTACTTC.

This clonotype was counted a few times. V is TRBV24-1 and J is TRBJ2-6; no clear D gene. The germline CDR1 and CDR2 sequences are KGHDR and SFDVKD. V lost 4 bases and J 2 bases, leaving 11 bases between the germline ends. The CDR3 has 16 residues. In nucleotides, the CDR3 is TGTGCCACCAGTGACCCTGTCTCTCCTGGGGCCAACGTCCTGACTTTC. This encodes CATSDPVSPGANVLTF.

This clonotype was found many times. The gene calls are TRBV10-3 and TRBJ2-1; D is uncertain. The CDR3 is made up of 14 amino acids. The V and J ends lost 4 bases and 0 bases respectively, with 7 bases between them. The germline CDR1 and CDR2 sequences are ENHRY and SYGVKD. The CDR3 protein is CAISGSSSYNEQFF. The DNA for the CDR3 is TGTGCCATCAGTGGTTCAAGCTCCTACAATGAGCAGTTCTTC.

This clonotype was counted between two and nine times. The chain has TRBV15 and TRBJ2-1; 11 bases map to TRBD2. V shed 1 base and J 11 bases; nucleotides not matched to a gene: 7. The CDR3 is 15 amino acids. Germline assignment: CDR1 LNHNV and CDR2 YYDKDF (reference sequence). The CDR3 here is CATSRAGTSGNQQFF. CDR3 nucleotides: TGTGCCACCAGCAGAGCCGGGACTAGCGGAAATCAGCAGTTCTTC.

The chain has TRBV4-1 and TRBJ2-1, with D possibly being TRBD2 (7 bases). The CDR3 sequence is 16 residues long. V shed 9 bases and J shed 4 bases, with 22 bases lying between them. Germline V gene sequence: CDR1 MGHRA, CDR2 YSYEKL. DNA of the CDR3: TGCGCCAGGACCCCCTGGGGGCGGGAGCGTTACAATGAGCAGTTCTTC. As protein: CARTPWGRERYNEQFF.

This clonotype was observed a few times. CDR3 region: CASSPTAGRNQPQHF. CDR3 sequence (DNA): TGCGCCAGCAGCCCGACGGCCGGCCGAAATCAGCCCCAGCATTTT. The rearrangement links TRBV5-1 to TRBJ1-5, with no clear D. The germline V gene has CDR1 SGHRS and CDR2 YFSETQ. CDR3 size: 15 residues. V gave up 4 bases and J gave up 4 bases, with 15 bases separating them.

This clonotype showed up just a few times. The gene calls are TRBV5-1 and TRBJ2-1; 8 bases match TRBD2. V lost 4 bases, J lost 2 bases, and 5 bases stayed unmatched. The V gene's germline CDR1 is SGHRS and CDR2 YFSETQ. The CDR3 length is 15 residues. The CDR3 sequence is CASSPGLGTYNEQFF. The CDR3 region has the DNA TGCGCCAGCAGCCCGGGACTAGGGACCTACAATGAGCAGTTCTTC.

This clonotype came up a few times. The genes are TRBV11-3 and TRBJ2-3; D not resolved. With 5 bases removed from V and 0 bases from J, the gap between germline ends came to 9 bases. The CDR3 contains 14 residues. Germline-derived CDR1 and CDR2 are SGHNT and YENEEA. The CDR3 sequence is CASSTAGSTDTQYF. In nucleotides, the CDR3 is TGTGCCAGCAGCACGGCAGGAAGCACAGATACGCAGTATTTT.

V and J are TRBV10-3 and TRBJ2-3, with a tentative D call TRBD2 (6 bases). Germline assignment: CDR1 ENHRY and CDR2 SYGVKD. Trimming cost V 10 bases and J 0 bases, with 20 bases left between them. The CDR3 has 16 residues. Written as DNA, the CDR3 is TGTGCCAGCCTTCCCAAGGGACTCTCTAGCACAGATACGCAGTATTTT. Translated, it gives CASLPKGLSSTDTQYF.